The source of this T cell receptor (beta chain) is a study of blood T cell repertoires in COVID-19. On the study more broadly: Samples taken during acute and convalescent COVID-19 were collected in the United States, Italy and Spain. Sources were T cells, B-cell-depleted T cells, or PBMCs; the material itself was cDNA or gDNA.

Methods used by the authors: The authors estimated nucleated cell counts from reference gene primer amplification. Generated by immunoSEQ multiplex PCR, the TCRdb table keeps only in-frame clones and is missing some. V and J calls and clone size are given by that table; D and trimming were obtained from the DNA. Here the sample spans around 500,000 clones, approximately 83% being singletons. What was sequenced was peripheral blood. This receptor was identified in a human donor in a cohort sampled during active COVID-19.

The CDR3 DNA reads TGTGCCAGCAGCCTTCGGCAAGAGACCCAGTACTTC. Amino acids: CASSLRQETQYF. This sequence joins TRBV5-4 and TRBJ2-5; no clear D gene. The germline V gene has CDR1 SGHNT and CDR2 YYREEE (reference sequence). V was trimmed by 4 bases and J by 2 bases, leaving 6 bases between them. This CDR3 is built from 12 residues.